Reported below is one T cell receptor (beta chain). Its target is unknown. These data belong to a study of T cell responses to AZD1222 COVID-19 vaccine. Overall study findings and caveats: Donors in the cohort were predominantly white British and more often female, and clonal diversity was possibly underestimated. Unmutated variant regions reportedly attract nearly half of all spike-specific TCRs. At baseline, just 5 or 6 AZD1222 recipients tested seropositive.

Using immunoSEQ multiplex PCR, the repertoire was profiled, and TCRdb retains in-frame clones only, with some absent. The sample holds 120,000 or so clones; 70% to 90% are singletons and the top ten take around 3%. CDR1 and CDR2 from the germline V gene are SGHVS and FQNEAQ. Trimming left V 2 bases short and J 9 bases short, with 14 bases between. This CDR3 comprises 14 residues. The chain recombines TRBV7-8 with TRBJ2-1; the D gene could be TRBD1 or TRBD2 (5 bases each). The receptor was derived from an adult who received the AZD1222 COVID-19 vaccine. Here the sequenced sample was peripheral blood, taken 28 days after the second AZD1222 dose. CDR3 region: CASSLRTGASEQFF. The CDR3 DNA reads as TGTGCCAGCAGCTTACGGACCGGGGCGAGTGAGCAGTTCTTC.